The T cell receptor beta chain described here comes from a study of CD8+ T cells in alopecia areata. Notes on the study in general: Affected lesional scalp, above all in alopecia totalis/universalis, was more clonal than normal scalp. Resident alphabeta T cells of normal skin are also sequenced in scalp samples.

Extraction of RNA preceded its reverse transcription into cDNA, which served as the sequencing template. The data were produced by immunoSEQ multiplex PCR, yet TCRdb's version contains in-frame clones alone and is incomplete. The sample contains about 150,000 clones, approximately 65% of which appear only once. In the case of this clone: Its matching antigen is unknown.

What was sequenced was CD8+ T cells sorted from blood. The origin of this receptor is a human donor in good health.

In nucleotides, the CDR3 is TGTGCCAGCAGCTTACAGGGGTACACTGAAGCTTTCTTT. It is translated as CASSLQGYTEAFF. The chain has TRBV13 and TRBJ1-1; maybe TRBD1 (6 bases). Germline CDR1 PRHDT, CDR2 FYEKMQ (reference sequence). With 2 bases removed from V and 3 bases from J, the gap between germline ends came to 7 bases. The CDR3 covers 13 residues.